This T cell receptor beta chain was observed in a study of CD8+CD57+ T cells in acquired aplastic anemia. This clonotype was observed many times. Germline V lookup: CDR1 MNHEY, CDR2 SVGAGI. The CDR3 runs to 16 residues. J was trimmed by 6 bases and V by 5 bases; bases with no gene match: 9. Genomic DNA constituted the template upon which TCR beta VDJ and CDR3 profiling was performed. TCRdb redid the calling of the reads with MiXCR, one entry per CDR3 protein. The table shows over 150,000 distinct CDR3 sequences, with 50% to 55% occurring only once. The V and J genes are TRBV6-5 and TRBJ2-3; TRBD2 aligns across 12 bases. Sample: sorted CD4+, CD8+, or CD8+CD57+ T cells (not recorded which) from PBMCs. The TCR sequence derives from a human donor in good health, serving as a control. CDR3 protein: CASSPLASGGGDTQYF. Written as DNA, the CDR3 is TGTGCCAGCAGTCCTCTGGCTAGCGGGGGGGGGGATACGCAGTATTTT.